The 18 T cell receptor beta chains presented below share a single source sample, sequenced in a study of T cells in localized non-small cell lung cancer. Sequencing used immunoSEQ multiplex PCR; TCRdb keeps in-frame clones, though not all of them. This repertoire shows 65,000 to 95,000 clones, 80% found once; its top ten account for less than 20%. The source was PBMCs, collected before any cancer treatment. The receptors here all came from a man between 40 and 75 years old with stage II squamous cell lung carcinoma.

The V call is TRBV2, the J call TRBJ2-3; 8 nucleotides align to TRBD2. This CDR3 region has 17 residues. In germline, CDR1 is SNHLY, CDR2 FYNNEI. V lost 6 bases and J lost 4; bases outside the gene matches: 15. The CDR3 sequence is CASRAEVSGSSADTQYF. The CDR3 nucleotides are TGTGCCAGCAGGGCGGAGGTGAGCGGGAGTTCCGCAGATACGCAGTATTTT. Based on the CDR3 plus reference TRBV2 and TRBJ2-3, the full variable domain is EPEVTQTPSHQVTQMGQEVILRCVPISNHLYFYWYRQILGQKVEFLVSFYNNEISEKSEIFDDQFSVERPDGSNFTLKIRSTKLEDSAMYFCASRAEVSGSSADTQYFGPGTRLTVL.

This clone came up once. The chain links TRBV28 to TRBJ2-7, with D unclear. The CDR3 consists of 15 residues. Germline V gene sequence: CDR1 MDHEN, CDR2 SYDVKM. Trimming left V 3 bases short and J 0 bases short, with 12 bases between. CDR3 region: CASSLPGGLSYEQYF. CDR3 DNA: TGTGCCAGCAGTTTGCCCGGCGGCCTCTCCTACGAGCAGTACTTC. Full variable domain (remainder filled in from reference TRBV28 and TRBJ2-7): DVKVTQSSRYLVKRTGEKVFLECVQDMDHENMFWYRQDPGLGLRLIYFSYDVKMKEKGDIPEGYSVSREKKERFSLILESASTNQTSMYLCASSLPGGLSYEQYFGPGTRLTVT.

This clone was seen a handful of times. This chain joins TRBV4-2 and TRBJ2-3; 9 bases match TRBD2. V lost 0 bases to trimming and J lost 4 bases; unmatched junction nucleotides: 2. This CDR3 is 15 amino acids long. The germline V gene encodes CDR1 LGHNA and CDR2 YNFKEQ. The CDR3 sequence is CASSQEAGGSDTQYF. Written as DNA, the CDR3 is TGTGCCAGCAGCCAAGAAGCGGGAGGCTCAGATACGCAGTATTTT.

The CDR3 DNA sequence: TGTGCCAGCAGCTCATTGAGGGACCGACAAGAGACCCAGTACTTC. Translating gives CASSSLRDRQETQYF. V is TRBV11-2 and J is TRBJ2-5; D is tentatively TRBD1 or TRBD2 (5 bases each). Germline-derived CDR1 and CDR2 are SGHAT and FQNNGV. This CDR3 is 15 amino acids long. The ends were cut back, 4 bases at V and 2 bases at J, with 14 bases in the middle.

J is TRBJ2-3 and V is TRBV4-2; D is possibly TRBD1 or TRBD2 (5 bases each). Trimming removed 3 bases at V and 1 base at J, with 17 bases between. Germline V lookup: CDR1 LGHNA, CDR2 YNFKEQ. The CDR3 loop spans 17 amino acids. CDR3 protein: CASSQPSRGPGTDTQYF. CDR3 sequence (DNA): TGTGCCAGCAGCCAGCCGTCACGGGGACCCGGCACAGATACGCAGTATTTT.

V usage is TRBV28 and J usage is TRBJ1-4, with D tentatively TRBD1 (5 bases). Deletions cut 5 bases from V and 0 bases from J, with 13 bases between. The CDR3 spans 16 residues. CDR1 and CDR2 from the germline V gene are MDHEN and SYDVKM. CDR3 coding DNA: TGTGCCAGCAGTGCCTCTGGGGCGGCAACTAATGAAAAACTGTTTTTT. It yields the protein CASSASGAATNEKLFF.

In this sample, this clone turned up once. The chain has TRBV19 and TRBJ1-1; maybe TRBD1 (5 bases). The V and J ends lost 2 bases and 7 bases respectively, with 14 bases between them. The length of the CDR3 is 14 residues. Germline V gene data show CDR1 as LNHDA and CDR2 as SQIVND (reference sequence). The CDR3 DNA is TGTGCCAGTAGTATATCTGGGGCGACGAATGAAGCTTTCTTT. It translates to CASSISGATNEAFF.

The CDR3 bases are TGTGCCAGCAGCTCTAGGCCCGTGACAGGGAGAGAAAAGGAGCAGTTCTTC. Translation gives CASSSRPVTGREKEQFF. V and J are TRBV7-8 and TRBJ2-1; TRBD1 aligns across 7 bases. The CDR3 is 17 amino acids. The V segment lost 4 bases and the J segment 10 bases; nucleotides outside the gene matches: 19. In germline, CDR1 is SGHVS, CDR2 FQNEAQ.

The chain couples TRBV30 to TRBJ2-5; 8 bases agree with TRBD2. This CDR3 is built from 16 residues. The germline V gene encodes CDR1 GTSNPN and CDR2 SVGIG (reference sequence). J lost 5 bases, V lost 3 bases, and 14 bases had no gene match. In nucleotides, the CDR3 is TGTGCCTGGAGCCCGGGGGGGGTAGCGGGATTGGAGACCCAGTACTTC. The encoded protein is CAWSPGGVAGLETQYF. The variable domain in full, completed from reference TRBV30 and TRBJ2-5, reads SQTIHQWPATLVQPVGSPLSLECTVEGTSNPNLYWYRQAAGRGLQLLFYSVGIGQISSEVPQNLSASRPQDRQFILSSKKLLLSDSGFYLCAWSPGGVAGLETQYFGPGTRLLVL.

This chain joins TRBV15 and TRBJ1-1; possibly TRBD1 for D (5 bases). Per the germline V gene, CDR1 is LNHNV and CDR2 is YYDKDF (reference sequence). The CDR3 runs to 14 residues. V lost 0 bases, J lost 4 bases, and 9 bases lay in between. Here the CDR3 DNA reads TGTGCCACCAGCAGAGATCCGGGGGGCACTGAAGCTTTCTTT. Its protein is CATSRDPGGTEAFF. The complete variable domain, with remaining parts taken from reference TRBV15 and TRBJ1-1, reads DAMVIQNPRYQVTQFGKPVTLSCSQTLNHNVMYWYQQKSSQAPKLLFHYYDKDFNNEADTPDNFQSRRPNTSFCFLDIRSPGLGDTAMYLCATSRDPGGTEAFFGQGTRLTVV.

The chain joins TRBV5-6 to TRBJ1-2; D uncertain. The V end was cut by 2 bases, the J end by 2 bases, with 13 bases between. Looked up from germline, CDR1 is SGHDT and CDR2 is YYEEEE. This CDR3 has 15 amino acids. CDR3 nucleotides: TGTGCCAGCAGCTTTCCAAACAGTTTCAACTATGGCTACACCTTC. As protein: CASSFPNSFNYGYTF.

There are a few counts of this clone. This sequence joins TRBV4-1 and TRBJ2-1; D remains ambiguous. The germline V and J ends were trimmed by 2 bases and 7 bases, with 6 bases remaining between them. Germline lookup yields CDR1 MGHRA and CDR2 YSYEKL. CDR3 size: 12 residues. CDR3 nucleotides: TGCGCCAGCAGCCAAATAGGGAATGAGCAGTTCTTC. Protein product: CASSQIGNEQFF.

The sample holds a few counts of this clone. V gene TRBV7-2 combines with J gene TRBJ1-4; D remains unclear. This CDR3 spans 12 amino acids. CDR1 and CDR2 (germline): SGHTA, FQGNSA. V lost 2 bases, J lost 8 bases, and 6 bases lay in between. CDR3 nucleotide sequence: TGTGCCAGCAGCTTAACCTTCGAAAAACTGTTTTTT. This translates into CASSLTFEKLFF.

The V and J genes are TRBV5-4 and TRBJ1-1; D unclear. Trimming left V 4 bases short and J 2 bases short, with 9 bases between. The CDR3 loop spans 13 amino acids. Germline V gene sequence: CDR1 SGHNT, CDR2 YYREEE (reference sequence). In DNA form, the CDR3 reads TGTGCCAGCAGCCGCCTGACCAACACTGAAGCTTTCTTT. Amino acids: CASSRLTNTEAFF.

This clone appeared once. V is TRBV15 and J is TRBJ2-7; D could derive from TRBD1 or TRBD2 (5 bases each). The V end was cut by 2 bases, the J end by 0 bases, with 17 bases between. The CDR3 length is 17 residues. Germline CDR1 is LNHNV and CDR2 is YYDKDF (reference sequence). CDR3: CATSRTVREGPSYEQYF. CDR3 in DNA: TGTGCCACCAGCAGAACCGTCAGAGAGGGACCCTCCTACGAGCAGTACTTC.

This chain connects TRBV7-9 to TRBJ2-2; D is unclear. The V end lost 5 bases, the J end lost 5 bases, and 12 bases lay between the germline ends. The V gene's germline CDR1 is SEHNR and CDR2 FQNEAQ (reference sequence). The CDR3 totals 14 residues. The CDR3 nucleotides read TGTGCCAGCAGCATTAGTCCCGGAACCGGGGAGCTGTTTTTT. Translation gives CASSISPGTGELFF.

This chain links TRBV7-2 with TRBJ2-3, with D unclear. The CDR3 sequence is 15 residues long. The V gene lost 3 bases and the J gene lost 0 bases, with 10 bases spanning the gap. CDR1 and CDR2 from the germline V gene are SGHTA and FQGNSA. The CDR3 loop is CASSFQSSSTDTQYF. The CDR3 bases are TGTGCCAGCAGCTTCCAAAGTAGTAGCACAGATACGCAGTATTTT.

V usage is TRBV9 and J usage is TRBJ2-7, with D tentatively TRBD2 (6 bases). V was trimmed by 0 bases and J by 0 bases, leaving 10 bases between them. CDR3 length: 15 amino acids. CDR1 is SGDLS and CDR2 is YYNGEE in the germline V gene. The CDR3 is CASSVGGGTSYEQYF. Here the CDR3 DNA reads TGTGCCAGCAGCGTAGGAGGCGGGACCTCCTACGAGCAGTACTTC.